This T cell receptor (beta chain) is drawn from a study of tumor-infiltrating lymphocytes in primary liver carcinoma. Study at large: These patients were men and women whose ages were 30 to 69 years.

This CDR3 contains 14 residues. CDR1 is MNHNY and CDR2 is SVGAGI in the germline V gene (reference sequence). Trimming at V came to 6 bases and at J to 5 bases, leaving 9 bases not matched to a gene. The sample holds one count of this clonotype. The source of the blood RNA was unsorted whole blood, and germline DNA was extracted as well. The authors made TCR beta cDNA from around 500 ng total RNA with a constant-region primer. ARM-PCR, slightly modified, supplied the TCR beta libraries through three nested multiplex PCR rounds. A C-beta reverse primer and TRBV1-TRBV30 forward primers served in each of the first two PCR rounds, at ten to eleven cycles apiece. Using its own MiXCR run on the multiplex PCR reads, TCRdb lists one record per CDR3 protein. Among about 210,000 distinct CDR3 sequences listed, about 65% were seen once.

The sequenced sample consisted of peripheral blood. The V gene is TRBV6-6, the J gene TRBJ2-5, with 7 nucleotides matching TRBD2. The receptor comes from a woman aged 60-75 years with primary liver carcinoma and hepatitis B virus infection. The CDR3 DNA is TGTGCCAGCAGGCCTAACGGGGGGAGGGAGACCCAGTACTTC. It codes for CASRPNGGRETQYF.